Shown below are 16 T cell receptor beta chains from a single sample sequenced in a study of T cell repertoires in cytomegalovirus infection. No antigen has been identified for these receptors. TCRdb processed the reads anew with MiXCR; each CDR3 protein has one entry. The profile covers some 220,000 distinct CDR3 sequences, with around two fifths appearing a single time and 55% to 60% taken by the ten largest. This specimen was CD8+ T cells from cultured PBMCs, taken from culture after CMV antigen stimulation. These receptors came from a human donor in good health (CMV status not recorded). Some clones in this sample may be carry-over from other donors' samples.

The sample holds a few counts of this clonotype. The V and J genes are TRBV7-9 and TRBJ2-7; 7 nucleotides agree with TRBD1. The CDR3 covers 13 residues. Germline V gene sequence: CDR1 SEHNR, CDR2 FQNEAQ (reference sequence). J gave up 6 bases and V 5 bases, and 7 bases lay outside the gene matches. CDR3 sequence: CASSRDSLGEQYF. CDR3 sequence (DNA): TGTGCCAGCAGCCGGGACAGCCTGGGCGAGCAGTACTTC.

This chain links TRBV3-1 with TRBJ2-7, with D hard to call. The CDR3 is 12 amino acids. Trimming shortened V by 8 bases and J by 5 bases, and 13 bases separated the two germline ends. The germline V gene has CDR1 LGHDT and CDR2 YNNKEL (reference sequence). DNA of the CDR3: TGTGCCAGCGGTTTGTTGATGAACGAGCAGTACTTC. This gives the protein CASGLLMNEQYF.

Notes on this clonotype: The junction departs from the called germline gene at one end, perhaps through a read error. The chain combines TRBV4-1 with TRBJ2-1; TRBD2 matches at 10 bases. Germline V gene data show CDR1 as MGHRA and CDR2 as YSYEKL. The CDR3 runs to 18 residues. CDR3 sequence: CASSQEWLAGVIGGEQFF. CDR3 DNA: TGTGCCAGCAGCCAAGAATGGCTAGCGGGAGTCATAGGGGGTGAGCAGTTCTTC.

This clonotype has only a few counts. The CDR3 sequence is CASSPTSLDEQFF. CDR3 nucleotides: TGTGCCAGCTCACCGACTAGTTTAGATGAGCAGTTCTTC. The rearrangement joins TRBV18 to TRBJ2-1; perhaps TRBD2 as D (6 bases). V was trimmed by 3 bases and J by 8 bases, leaving 11 bases between them. Germline CDR1 reads KGHSH; CDR2 reads LQKENI. This CDR3 has 13 amino acids. Full variable domain (outside the CDR3, taken from reference TRBV18 and TRBJ2-1): NAGVMQNPRHLVRRRGQEARLRCSPMKGHSHVYWYRQLPEEGLKFMVYLQKENIIDESGMPKERFSAEFPKEGPSILRIQQVVRGDSAAYFCASSPTSLDEQFFGPGTRLTVL.

This chain links TRBV5-5 with TRBJ2-1, with a tentative D call TRBD1 (5 bases). V was trimmed by 1 base and J by 6 bases, leaving 14 bases between them. CDR1 is SGHKS, CDR2 YYEKEE, per germline (reference sequence). This CDR3 spans 15 amino acids. CDR3 coding DNA: TGTGCCAGCAGCTTGAGGACAAACTCTCCCAATGAGCAGTTCTTC. Translated, it gives CASSLRTNSPNEQFF.

This clonotype has just a few counts. This rearrangement joins TRBV7-3 to TRBJ2-1, with TRBD1 matching over 7 bases. The germline V gene encodes CDR1 SGHTA and CDR2 FQGTGA. J was trimmed by 5 bases and V by 4 bases; bases with no gene match: 14. CDR3 length equals 17 residues. The CDR3 here is CASSSSVGTAPDNEQFF. The CDR3 coding sequence is TGTGCCAGCAGCTCATCGGTGGGGACAGCACCAGACAATGAGCAGTTCTTC.

The chain recombines TRBV11-2 with TRBJ2-1; the match to TRBD2 covers 8 bases. The CDR3 sequence is 18 residues long. The germline gives CDR1 SGHAT, CDR2 FQNNGV. V was clipped by 0 bases and J by 3 bases; unmatched bases: 10. CDR3 bases: TGTGCCAGCAGCTTAGATGAAACTAGCGGAGGGGTCTACAATGAGCAGTTCTTC. This encodes CASSLDETSGGVYNEQFF.

This chain connects TRBV6-2 or TRBV6-3 to TRBJ2-2; possible D gene TRBD1, 7 bases. Germline V gene lookup returns CDR1 MNHEY and CDR2 SVGEGT. The CDR3 is 18 residues long. The V and J ends lost 3 bases and 3 bases respectively, with 20 bases between them. In DNA, the CDR3 is TGTGCCAGCAGTTATTTGCGGCAGGGGGGTTCGGACACCGGGGAGCTGTTTTTT. Translated: CASSYLRQGGSDTGELFF.

The chain uses TRBV7-3 and TRBJ2-3, with 7 bases matching TRBD1. The CDR3 sequence is 16 residues long. Trimming at V came to 2 bases and at J to 0 bases, leaving 5 bases not matched to a gene. Germline lookup yields CDR1 SGHTA and CDR2 FQGTGA. DNA for the CDR3: TGTGCCAGCAGCTTAGGTGACAGGGAAAGCACAGATACGCAGTATTTT. This codes for CASSLGDRESTDTQYF.

This clonotype appeared a few times. The gene calls are TRBV15 and TRBJ2-1; 13 bases line up with TRBD2. Germline trimming cut 3 bases from V and 2 bases from J; bases unmatched to any gene: 1. Germline V lookup: CDR1 LNHNV, CDR2 YYDKDF (reference sequence). This CDR3 contains 16 residues. The CDR3 nucleotides read TGTGCCACCAGCAGCGGGACTAGCGGGGCCTACAATGAGCAGTTCTTC. Its protein product is CATSSGTSGAYNEQFF.

The V gene is TRBV27, the J gene TRBJ2-5; tentative D call: TRBD1 (5 bases). Germline CDR1 reads MNHEY; CDR2 reads SMNVEV (reference sequence). V was pared by 9 bases and J by 4 bases, with 12 bases between. The CDR3 totals 12 residues. The CDR3 coding sequence is TGTGCCAGTCAGGGCTGGGGAGAGACCCAGTACTTC. This translates into CASQGWGETQYF.

This clonotype appeared a few times. The V call is TRBV7-9, the J call TRBJ2-1, with 7 bases identical to TRBD2. CDR1 and CDR2 (germline): SEHNR, FQNEAQ (reference sequence). This CDR3 has 17 amino acids. V lost 2 bases, J lost 2 bases, and 9 bases stayed unmatched. CDR3 loop: CASSLKGSGVPYNEQFF. The CDR3 nucleotides read TGTGCCAGCAGCTTAAAAGGGAGCGGGGTTCCCTACAATGAGCAGTTCTTC.

In this sample, this clonotype turned up once. This chain joins TRBV29-1 and TRBJ1-2, with D uncertain. The CDR3 contains 13 residues. V was cut by 3 bases and J by 0 bases, with 8 bases left in between. Looked up from germline, CDR1 is SQVTM and CDR2 is ANQGSEA. Here the CDR3 DNA reads TGCAGCGTTGAGGGCGGTTCTAACTATGGCTACACCTTC. Translating gives CSVEGGSNYGYTF. The variable domain in full, completed from reference TRBV29-1 and TRBJ1-2, reads SAVISQKPSRDICQRGTSLTIQCQVDSQVTMMFWYRQQPGQSLTLIATANQGSEATYESGFVIDKFPISRPNLTFSTLTVSNMSPEDSSIYLCSVEGGSNYGYTFGSGTRLTVV.

The chain links TRBV6-1 to TRBJ1-2; 9 bases agree with TRBD1. V gave up 6 bases and J gave up 4 bases; unmatched junction bases: 9. Looked up from germline, CDR1 is MNHNS and CDR2 is SASEGT. CDR3 length: 15 amino acids. The CDR3: CASSATGGAGYGYTF. The DNA of the CDR3 is TGTGCCAGCAGCGCTACAGGGGGCGCGGGCTATGGCTACACCTTC.

The chain joins TRBV18 to TRBJ2-7; TRBD2 matches 8 bases. This CDR3 contains 15 residues. CDR1 is KGHSH and CDR2 is LQKENI in the germline V gene. After removal of 3 bases from V and 6 bases from J, the junction contained 10 bases not matched to a gene. The chain's CDR3 is CASSPPGGRVAEQYF. As DNA, the CDR3 is TGTGCCAGCTCACCCCCGGGGGGGCGCGTAGCCGAGCAGTACTTC. Drawing the rest from reference TRBV18 and TRBJ2-7, the complete variable domain is NAGVMQNPRHLVRRRGQEARLRCSPMKGHSHVYWYRQLPEEGLKFMVYLQKENIIDESGMPKERFSAEFPKEGPSILRIQQVVRGDSAAYFCASSPPGGRVAEQYFGPGTRLTVT.

Many counts were recorded for this clonotype. The V call is TRBV7-6, the J call TRBJ2-1, with unresolved D. CDR1 SGHVS and CDR2 FNYEAQ come from the germline V gene. The V end lost 3 bases, the J end lost 0 bases, and 9 bases lay between the germline ends. The length of the CDR3 is 15 residues. This CDR3 reads CASSFKGFSYNEQFF. Here the CDR3 DNA reads TGTGCCAGCAGCTTCAAAGGGTTCTCCTACAATGAGCAGTTCTTC.